This entry concerns a single TCR beta chain. Its antigen is undetermined. This sample was taken from a study of graft-versus-host responses after intestinal transplantation. Study-wide background: Among the recipients, all got anti-thymocyte globulin induction and then tacrolimus and steroids for approximately 3 years.

The protocol was immunoSEQ multiplex PCR, while the TCRdb copy is restricted to in-frame clones and leaves out a portion. The data show about 93,000 clones, over 85% seen once. V gave up 4 bases and J gave up 4 bases; unmatched junction bases: 3. The CDR3 sequence is 13 residues long. From germline, CDR1 is MNHNS and CDR2 SASEGT. The sample consisted of unstimulated CD8+ T cells sorted from spleen or lymph node cells, taken before intestinal transplant. The chain has TRBV6-1 and TRBJ1-2; 7 bases fit TRBD1. The sequence was obtained from a human donor who received an intestinal transplant. The CDR3 DNA sequence: TGTGCCAGCAGTGGACAGGGACGCTATGGCTACACCTTC. This encodes CASSGQGRYGYTF.